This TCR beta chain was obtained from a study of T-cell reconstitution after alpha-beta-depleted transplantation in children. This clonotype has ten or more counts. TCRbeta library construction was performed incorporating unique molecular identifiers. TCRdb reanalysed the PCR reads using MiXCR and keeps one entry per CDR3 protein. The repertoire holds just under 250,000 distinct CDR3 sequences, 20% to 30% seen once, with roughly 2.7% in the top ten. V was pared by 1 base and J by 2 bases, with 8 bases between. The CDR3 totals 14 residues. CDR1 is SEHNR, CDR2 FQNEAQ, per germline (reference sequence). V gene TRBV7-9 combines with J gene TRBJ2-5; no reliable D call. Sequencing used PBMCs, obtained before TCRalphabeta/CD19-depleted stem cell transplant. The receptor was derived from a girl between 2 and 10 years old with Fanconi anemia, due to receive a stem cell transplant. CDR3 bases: TGTGCCAGCAGCTTAGTTCGCTTTCAAGAGACCCAGTACTTC. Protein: CASSLVRFQETQYF.